The rows below give T cell receptor beta chains drawn from one sample of a study of Ad26.COV2.S vaccination and SARS-CoV-2 variants. Profiling relied on immunoSEQ multiplex PCR, and the TCRdb table lists in-frame clones only, not all of them. In the table there are under 550,000 clones, 88% of which are singletons. The specimen was peripheral blood, collected in a trial of Ad26.COV2.S vaccine versus placebo. The source of these receptors is a person between 18 and 60 years old who received the Ad26.COV2.S COVID-19 vaccine or a placebo. Both conserved end residues are part of each CDR3. Fields, in order: J gene, V gene, CDR3 protein.

TRBJ1-5,TRBV28,CASSSPGGGHQPQHF
TRBJ1-5,TRBV6-1,CASSDDRGNQPQHF
TRBJ2-3,TRBV6-4,CASSDLRTDPTDTQYF
TRBJ2-5,TRBV4-3,CASSQLGGETQYF
TRBJ2-3,TRBV3-1/TRBV3-2,CASSQGADGPYTQYF
TRBJ2-3,TRBV6-5,CASSYRPRGYTDTQYF
TRBJ1-5,TRBV30,CAWSGQGQQPQHF
TRBJ2-7,TRBV11-2,CASSSTYEQYF
TRBJ2-1,TRBV24-1,CATSDFRRENYNEQFF
TRBJ2-2,TRBV2,CASSERLSAVGYTGELFF
TRBJ2-1,TRBV11-2,CASSPVLFLAGAYNEQFF
TRBJ2-6,TRBV7-3,CASSLTANRGGGSGANVLTF
TRBJ2-1,TRBV7-2,CASSTQRGEYNEQFF
TRBJ1-6,TRBV6-1,CASSENGENSPLHF
TRBJ2-5,TRBV15,CATSVDRAGTETQYF
TRBJ1-5,TRBV3-1/TRBV3-2,CASSQDINQPQHF
TRBJ1-2,TRBV7-2,CASSLASEAYGYTF
TRBJ1-6,TRBV6-4,CASSDSGHYNSPLHF
TRBJ1-2,TRBV12-3/TRBV12-4,CASTLDRAYGYTF
TRBJ2-7,TRBV6-6,CATRNLRGGYEQYF
TRBJ1-5,TRBV5-4,CASSLVPGGNQPQHF
TRBJ1-6,TRBV11-3,CASSTGGGNSPLHF
TRBJ1-2,TRBV11-1,CASSPWIQGRGYGYTF
TRBJ2-5,TRBV2,CASSGRGLVAEKETQYF
TRBJ2-1,TRBV4-3,CASSQETGTGSNEQFF
TRBJ1-3,TRBV12-3/TRBV12-4,CASSGTAGNTIYF
TRBJ2-5,TRBV4-2,CASSQDQGRGRETQYF
TRBJ2-4,TRBV3-1/TRBV3-2,CASSQDSGAAQNIQYF
TRBJ1-6,TRBV30,CAWTGTGGRDSPLHF
TRBJ2-5,TRBV24-1,CATSASTGRIGETQYF
TRBJ1-2,TRBV2,CASSDSYGYTF
TRBJ2-3,TRBV4-3,CASSQDLATDTQYF
TRBJ2-5,TRBV29-1,CSAIQETQYF
TRBJ2-5,TRBV30,CAWGSHLATQYF
TRBJ2-2,TRBV6-5,CASSYRTTGELFF
TRBJ2-3,TRBV27,CASSLTGNSLDTQYF
TRBJ2-5,TRBV5-1,CASSLEGTQYF
TRBJ1-6,TRBV7-9,CASSLPWGTANSPLHF
TRBJ2-7,TRBV5-3,CARSAGLAGVTYEQYF
TRBJ2-7,TRBV5-5,CASSPGTAYEQYF
TRBJ2-1,TRBV7-9,CASTSVMGTGEQFF
TRBJ2-5,TRBV6-2/TRBV6-3,CASSWGLAGEETQYF
TRBJ2-7,TRBV6-1,CASSNGGTAFTEQYF
TRBJ1-5,TRBV6-4,CASSGRDRVPENQPQHF
TRBJ1-4,TRBV7-3,CASSLTAEVGEKLFF
TRBJ1-4,TRBV7-9,CASSWDKEFNEKLFF
TRBJ1-4,TRBV6-2/TRBV6-3,CASSYSPGNNEKLFF
TRBJ2-1,TRBV7-2,CASSLGPGTNEQFF
TRBJ1-2,TRBV10-3,CAIDAGDMFGYTF
TRBJ2-1,TRBV9,CASSYWGGPLSYNEQFF
TRBJ2-5,TRBV20-1,CSGTVQETQYF
TRBJ2-3,TRBV13,CASSLATGADTQYF
TRBJ1-2,TRBV10-3,CAISLTGGGFYGYTF
TRBJ2-7,TRBV7-6,CASVPGGSETYEQYF
TRBJ2-7,TRBV11-1,CASSSEGSFAYEQYF
TRBJ2-7,TRBV30,CAWCLDRSDEQYF
TRBJ1-5,TRBV4-3,CASSPRTGQNQPQHF
TRBJ2-4,TRBV5-6,CASSISDRVDIQYF
TRBJ2-3,TRBV7-9,CASSLAQGAGTDTQYF